These 5 T cell receptor beta chains came from one sample sequenced in a study of T cells expressing NK-cell markers (dated by TCRdb to 2020 to 2022). Library preparation used 5' RACE. Sequenced using an Illumina HiSeq 2000. The reads, reprocessed by TCRdb, yield one row per CDR3 protein sequence and no DNA. The table for this sample lists some 300,000 distinct CDR3 sequences. The top ten clones comprise 0.39% of the sample. The specimen was blood T cells: a sorted CD56 or NKG2C T cell subset, CD4+ or CD8+ T cells, or bulk PBMC T cells (not recorded which). The receptors stem from a man aged 18 to 30 in good health. Donor details come from another sample of the same person, matched by shared clones.

J is TRBJ2-7 and V is TRBV4-3; the TCRdb call, TRBD2, lacks DNA for checking. The CDR3 is made up of 15 amino acids. The germline gives CDR1 LGHNA, CDR2 YSLEER. CDR3 loop: CASSRDSGSLSEQYF.

The genes are TRBV20-1 and TRBJ2-1; the TCRdb D gene call, TRBD2, has no DNA to confirm it. The V gene's germline CDR1 is DFQATT and CDR2 SNEGSKA (reference sequence). The CDR3 has 15 amino acids. CDR3 residues: CSARPQARAYNEQFF.

The chain links TRBV20-1 to TRBJ2-3; the D call from TCRdb, TRBD1, cannot be confirmed without DNA. CDR1 and CDR2 (germline): DFQATT, SNEGSKA (reference sequence). This CDR3 has 15 amino acids. The CDR3 region is CSAINPGRDTDTQYF.

V usage is TRBV12-3 or TRBV12-4 and J usage is TRBJ2-2; TCRdb picks TRBD2, but there is no DNA to check that call. The CDR3 sequence is 17 residues long. The chain's CDR3 is CASSRQTSGRSTGELFF.

The V gene is TRBV20-1, the J gene TRBJ1-2; no DNA is available, so the TRBD1 call from TCRdb remains unchecked. The germline gives CDR1 DFQATT, CDR2 SNEGSKA (reference sequence). CDR3 size: 14 residues. The CDR3 reads CSARDAGGPWGYTF.